This TCR beta chain was obtained from a study of blood T cell repertoires in COVID-19. Across the whole study: The United States, Italy and Spain supplied acute and convalescent COVID-19 samples. The analysed material was cDNA or gDNA that came from T cells, B-cell-depleted T cells, or PBMCs.

Source study methods: Estimation of nucleated cell counts was performed using reference gene primer amplification. Clones were sequenced by immunoSEQ multiplex PCR, and TCRdb holds only the in-frame ones, with some missing. That table supplies the V and J calls and clone size; D and trimming were determined from the DNA. The sample yields over 80,000 clones, approximately 79% seen once. Trimming removed 0 bases from V and 3 bases from J; junction bases left unmatched: 6. The CDR3 length is 17 residues. Germline CDR1 reads SGDLS; CDR2 reads YYNGEE. Seattle's cohort entered during active infection and was followed longitudinally.

This chain connects TRBV9 to TRBJ2-7, with TRBD2 matching over 13 bases. The TCR comes from a man between 65 and 85 years old with COVID-19, enrolled during active disease. Sequenced input: peripheral blood. CDR3 DNA: TGTGCCAGCAGCGTAGCCGGAACTAGCGGGGGGGTCTACGAGCAGTACTTC. Protein: CASSVAGTSGGVYEQYF.